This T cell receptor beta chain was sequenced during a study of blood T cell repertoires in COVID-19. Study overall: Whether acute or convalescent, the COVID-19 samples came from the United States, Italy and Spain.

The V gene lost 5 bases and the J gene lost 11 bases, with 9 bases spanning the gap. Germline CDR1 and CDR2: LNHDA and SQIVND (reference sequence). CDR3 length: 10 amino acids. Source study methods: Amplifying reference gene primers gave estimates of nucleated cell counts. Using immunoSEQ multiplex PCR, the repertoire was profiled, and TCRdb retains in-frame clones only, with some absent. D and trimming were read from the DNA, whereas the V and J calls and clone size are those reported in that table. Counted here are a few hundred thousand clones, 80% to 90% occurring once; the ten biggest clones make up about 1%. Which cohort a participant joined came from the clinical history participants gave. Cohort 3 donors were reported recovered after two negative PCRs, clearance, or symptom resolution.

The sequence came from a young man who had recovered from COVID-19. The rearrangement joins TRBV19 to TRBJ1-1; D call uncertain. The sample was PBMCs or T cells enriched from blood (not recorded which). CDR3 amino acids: CASSATEAFF. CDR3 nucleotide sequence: TGTGCCAGTAGTGCTACAGAGGCTTTCTTT.